One sample yielded the 2 T cell receptor beta chains listed below, sequenced in a study of blood T cell repertoires in COVID-19. Using immunoSEQ multiplex PCR, the repertoire was profiled, and TCRdb retains in-frame clones only, with some absent. This repertoire shows approximately 100,000 clones, around 78% found once; its top ten account for about 6.3%. The sample was peripheral blood. The receptors were sampled from a man older than 75 with COVID-19, enrolled during active disease.

The chain recombines TRBV4-2 with TRBJ1-2, with D possibly matching TRBD1 (6 bases). Trimming removed 0 bases from V and 8 bases from J, with 13 bases in between. The CDR3 loop spans 14 amino acids. Germline CDR1 is LGHNA and CDR2 is YNFKEQ. CDR3 amino acids: CASSQEKGDRGYTF. CDR3 DNA: TGTGCCAGCAGCCAAGAGAAGGGAGACAGGGGCTACACCTTC.

The chain is built from TRBV5-1 and TRBJ2-3, with 10 nucleotides matching TRBD2. The CDR3 length is 15 residues. CDR1 is SGHRS, CDR2 YFSETQ, per germline. V lost 4 bases, J lost 5 bases, and 7 bases stayed unmatched. This chain's CDR3 is CASSLQREGVDTQYF. The CDR3 DNA reads as TGCGCCAGCAGCCTTCAGCGGGAGGGGGTAGATACGCAGTATTTT.